The present entry profiles one T cell receptor beta chain with its context. Repertoires were generated with immunoSEQ multiplex PCR, while TCRdb's copy carries only in-frame clones and drops some. This table has about 47,000 clones, roughly 90% appearing once. Time point meaning: peak reinfection, 3 to 8 weeks after reinfection detection. The sorted cells went straight to TCR sequencing with no prior in vitro expansion. The germline gives CDR1 SQVTM, CDR2 ANQGSEA. The CDR3 length is 14 residues. The trim removed 1 base at V and 4 bases at J, leaving 7 bases unmatched. The entry originates in a study of memory CD8 T cells in hepatitis C reinfection.

This receptor was identified in a man younger than 35 with hepatitis C virus infection. Sequenced sample: naive CD8+ T cells sorted from blood. The V and J genes are TRBV29-1 and TRBJ2-7, with 7 bases lining up with TRBD2. The CDR3 region is CSVEGEVAGYEQYF. The CDR3 nucleotides are TGCAGCGTTGAAGGGGAAGTAGCGGGTTACGAGCAGTACTTC.